These 24 T cell receptor beta chains were sequenced from one sample in a study of cytomegalovirus exposure and HLA in healthy donors. The PCR was carried out with 60 Vbeta primers and 13 Jbeta primers. Here immunoSEQ multiplex PCR was the method, and the copy in TCRdb shows in-frame clones only, minus some. The table records some 100,000 clones, 75% to 85% of them present only once. Sequencing was performed on PBMCs. The source is a female donor in good health and CMV-seropositive.

The chain couples TRBV4-3 to TRBJ2-5; TRBD2 aligns across 8 bases. CDR1 LGHNA and CDR2 YSLEER come from the germline V gene. CDR3 length equals 16 residues. Trimming at V came to 0 bases and at J to 4 bases, leaving 7 bases not matched to a gene. Here the CDR3 DNA reads TGCGCCAGCAGCCAAGATAGCCTAGCGGGTACAGAGACCCAGTACTTC. This sequence encodes CASSQDSLAGTETQYF.

The rearrangement uses TRBV6-6 and TRBJ1-2; D is undetermined. This CDR3 has 15 amino acids. Trimming removed 0 bases at V and 7 bases at J, with 15 bases between. Germline V gives CDR1 MNHNY, CDR2 SVGAGI (reference sequence). The CDR3 region is CASSYSLLSTGGYTF. CDR3 sequence (DNA): TGTGCCAGCAGTTACTCGTTACTATCAACCGGTGGCTACACCTTC.

The rearrangement joins TRBV7-9 to TRBJ2-5; D is perhaps TRBD1 (6 bases). Germline V gene lookup returns CDR1 SEHNR and CDR2 FQNEAQ (reference sequence). Trimming pared 5 bases from V and 4 bases from J, leaving 11 bases between. This CDR3 has 13 residues. The CDR3 region is CASSPSDRETQYF. CDR3 DNA: TGTGCCAGCAGCCCATCGGACAGAGAGACCCAGTACTTC. The full variable domain, its missing parts supplied by reference TRBV7-9 and TRBJ2-5, is DTGVSQNPRHKITKRGQNVTFRCDPISEHNRLYWYRQTLGQGPEFLTYFQNEAQLEKSRLLSDRFSAERPKGSFSTLEIQRTEQGDSAMYLCASSPSDRETQYFGPGTRLLVL.

The chain recombines TRBV5-1 with TRBJ2-7, with TRBD2 as a possible D gene (6 bases). Trimming took off 5 bases at V and 7 bases at J, with 25 bases between the two ends. The CDR3 contains 16 residues. CDR1 and CDR2 from the germline V gene are SGHRS and YFSETQ. The DNA of the CDR3 is TGCGCCAGCAGTCCCGGGACTTTTGGGAACTTGGGGGAGCAGTACTTC. It encodes CASSPGTFGNLGEQYF.

The genes are TRBV7-2 and TRBJ1-2; D possibly corresponds to TRBD1 (6 bases). Trimming pared 5 bases from V and 0 bases from J, leaving 10 bases between. Germline CDR1 and CDR2: SGHTA and FQGNSA. The CDR3 covers 14 residues. CDR3 DNA: TGTGCCAGCAGCCTTGGACAGCCTAACTATGGCTACACCTTC. This translates into CASSLGQPNYGYTF.

The chain is built from TRBV5-4 and TRBJ1-1, with TRBD1 matching 11 bases. The CDR3 runs 14 residues. Germline V CDR1 and CDR2: SGHNT, YYREEE (reference sequence). V was pared by 6 bases and J by 3 bases, with 4 bases of the junction left unmatched. Here the CDR3 reads CASTMGQGDTEAFF. The CDR3 nucleotides read TGTGCCAGCACCATGGGACAGGGGGACACTGAAGCTTTCTTT.

The rearrangement links TRBV4-3 to TRBJ1-6, with D maybe TRBD1 (5 bases). Trimming left V 1 base short and J 6 bases short, with 13 bases between. The CDR3 totals 16 residues. Germline V gene data show CDR1 as LGHNA and CDR2 as YSLEER. This chain's CDR3 is CASSQVPGSANSPLHF. The CDR3 DNA is TGCGCCAGCAGCCAAGTACCAGGGTCAGCTAATTCACCCCTCCACTTT.

Regarding this clone: The junction departs from the called germline gene at one end, perhaps through a read error. The rearrangement links TRBV5-1 to TRBJ2-6; possible D gene TRBD1, 5 bases. Germline V lookup: CDR1 SGHRS, CDR2 YFSETQ. This CDR3 contains 14 residues. The CDR3 DNA reads as TGCGCCAGCACCCCCAGGGCTGGGGCCAACGGCCTGACTTTC. Translating it yields CASTPRAGANGLTF.

This clone was counted between two and nine times. The chain uses TRBV19 and TRBJ1-2; 10 nucleotides match TRBD1. Looked up from germline, CDR1 is LNHDA and CDR2 is SQIVND (reference sequence). V lost 5 bases, J lost 6 bases, and 3 bases stayed unmatched. The CDR3 runs 13 residues. The CDR3 loop reads CASSGDRGHGYTF. The CDR3 DNA follows: TGTGCCAGTAGTGGGGACAGGGGTCATGGCTACACCTTC.

With regard to this clone: The identical CDR3 is also encoded by other nucleotide sequences in the sample. This chain connects TRBV7-9 to TRBJ1-5, with D uncertain. Germline V gene sequence: CDR1 SEHNR, CDR2 FQNEAQ (reference sequence). There are 16 residues in the CDR3. Trimming pared 7 bases from V and 1 base from J, leaving 17 bases between. CDR3 in DNA: TGTGCCAGCACTTTGGGGTCGGGAGGAAGCAATCAGCCCCAGCATTTT. Translation: CASTLGSGGSNQPQHF.

V usage is TRBV27 and J usage is TRBJ2-7, with 7 nucleotides matching TRBD1. Germline assignment: CDR1 MNHEY and CDR2 SMNVEV (reference sequence). V lost 9 bases to trimming and J lost 3 bases; unmatched junction nucleotides: 8. CDR3 length: 13 amino acids. In DNA form, the CDR3 reads TGTGCCAGTCGACAGGGAGCGCTCTACGAGCAGTACTTC. This encodes CASRQGALYEQYF.

This chain joins TRBV7-2 and TRBJ1-5, with a tentative D call TRBD1 (5 bases). CDR3 length: 15 residues. V gave up 3 bases and J gave up 0 bases, with 9 bases separating them. From germline, CDR1 is SGHTA and CDR2 FQGNSA. CDR3 amino acids: CASSFGGVSNQPQHF. The CDR3 DNA reads TGTGCCAGCAGCTTCGGGGGGGTTAGCAATCAGCCCCAGCATTTT.

This rearrangement joins TRBV5-1 to TRBJ1-2; a weak D match, TRBD1 (5 bases). CDR3 length: 13 residues. The V end lost 2 bases, the J end lost 6 bases, and 11 bases lay between the germline ends. Per germline, CDR1 SGHRS and CDR2 YFSETQ. The CDR3 nucleotides are TGCGCCAGCAGCTTCTCTACAGGCAATGGCTACACCTTC. Residues: CASSFSTGNGYTF.

This clone was counted between two and nine times. The chain couples TRBV19 to TRBJ1-1; no definite D call. With 7 bases removed from V and 4 bases from J, the gap between germline ends came to 16 bases. The length of the CDR3 is 14 residues. The V gene's germline CDR1 is LNHDA and CDR2 SQIVND (reference sequence). Here the CDR3 DNA reads TGTGCCAGTAAGCCAAGGACTGGCGGCACTGAAGCTTTCTTT. This codes for CASKPRTGGTEAFF. The full variable domain, with the rest looked up from reference TRBV19 and TRBJ1-1, is DGGITQSPKYLFRKEGQNVTLSCEQNLNHDAMYWYRQDPGQGLRLIYYSQIVNDFQKGDIAEGYSVSREKKESFPLTVTSAQKNPTAFYLCASKPRTGGTEAFFGQGTRLTVV.

The chain recombines TRBV7-9 with TRBJ2-1, with 7 nucleotides matching TRBD2. Trimming at V came to 5 bases and at J to 3 bases, leaving 10 bases not matched to a gene. The germline CDR1 and CDR2 sequences are SEHNR and FQNEAQ (reference sequence). The CDR3 consists of 16 residues. The CDR3 sequence: CASSQRGDPNYNEQFF. The CDR3 nucleotides are TGTGCCAGCAGCCAACGGGGGGATCCCAACTACAATGAGCAGTTCTTC.

V gene TRBV5-1 combines with J gene TRBJ2-3, with TRBD1 as a possible D gene (5 bases). CDR1 and CDR2 from the germline V gene are SGHRS and YFSETQ. V lost 5 bases and J lost 3, with 13 bases in between. This CDR3 has 14 amino acids. Here the CDR3 DNA reads TGCGCCAGCAGGTCACAGGTCCAAACAGATACGCAGTATTTT. It yields the protein CASRSQVQTDTQYF.

The table lists this clone with a few counts. The V gene is TRBV18, the J gene TRBJ1-4; D not resolved. The CDR3 is 13 residues long. The V gene's germline CDR1 is KGHSH and CDR2 LQKENI. V dropped 6 bases and J dropped 7 bases, with 12 bases sitting between them. Written as DNA, the CDR3 is TGTGCCAGCTCCCCCTTTGAGGGTGAAAAACTGTTTTTT. This codes for CASSPFEGEKLFF.

The V call is TRBV18, the J call TRBJ2-5, with 8 bases lining up with TRBD1. Germline CDR1 is KGHSH and CDR2 is LQKENI. The length of the CDR3 is 13 residues. The ends lost 5 bases at V and 5 bases at J; junction bases unmatched: 4. The DNA of the CDR3 is TGTGCCAGCTCAGCCCGACAGGGGGAGACCCAGTACTTC. Its translation is CASSARQGETQYF.

This rearrangement joins TRBV4-1 to TRBJ2-1; D is uncertain. The CDR3 loop spans 11 amino acids. The V and J ends lost 8 bases and 6 bases respectively, with 8 bases between them. Looked up from germline, CDR1 is MGHRA and CDR2 is YSYEKL. The CDR3 DNA is TGCGCCAGCCAGGCTGCCAATGAGCAGTTCTTC. Amino acids: CASQAANEQFF.

This clone was detected only once. The V and J genes are TRBV11-2 and TRBJ1-5, with a weak D call TRBD1 (5 bases). The CDR3 is made up of 14 amino acids. Germline V gives CDR1 SGHAT, CDR2 FQNNGV. V gave up 3 bases and J gave up 1 base, with 7 bases separating them. CDR3 DNA: TGTGCCAGCAGCTTTGACAGAAGCAATCAGCCCCAGCATTTT. This encodes CASSFDRSNQPQHF.

The chain carries TRBV7-8 and TRBJ2-1; the match to TRBD2 covers 14 bases. CDR1 and CDR2 (germline): SGHVS, FQNEAQ. With 5 bases clipped from V and 6 bases from J, the junction kept 9 bases outside the gene matches. The CDR3 is 17 amino acids. The CDR3 nucleotides are TGTGCCAGCAGCCGACTAGCGGGGGGGCCGCTACGCAATGAGCAGTTCTTC. Translating it yields CASSRLAGGPLRNEQFF.

This clone was seen only a few times. The chain uses TRBV30 and TRBJ2-7; D possibly corresponds to TRBD2 (6 bases). CDR3 length: 15 residues. Trimming cost V 0 bases and J 0 bases, with 12 bases left between them. Germline V gives CDR1 GTSNPN, CDR2 SVGIG (reference sequence). The CDR3 region has the DNA TGTGCCTGGAGTGTCGGGACTTTGAGCTCCTACGAGCAGTACTTC. Its translation: CAWSVGTLSSYEQYF.

The chain employs TRBV19 and TRBJ1-5; 10 bases align to TRBD1. V dropped 4 bases and J dropped 0; count of bases not matched to a gene: 6. Germline CDR1 is LNHDA and CDR2 is SQIVND (reference sequence). The CDR3 contains 17 residues. This chain's CDR3 is CASSTGQGGFSNQPQHF. The CDR3 coding sequence is TGTGCCAGTAGTACCGGACAGGGGGGGTTTAGCAATCAGCCCCAGCATTTT.

The chain combines TRBV7-9 with TRBJ2-1; the match to TRBD1 covers 7 bases. V gave up 4 bases and J gave up 6 bases; unmatched junction bases: 9. The CDR3 is 15 residues long. Germline CDR1 reads SEHNR; CDR2 reads FQNEAQ (reference sequence). CDR3 bases: TGTGCCAGCAGCTCCGGGACAGCCTTCCGCAATGAGCAGTTCTTC. It codes for CASSSGTAFRNEQFF. Variable domain in full (rest from reference TRBV7-9 and TRBJ2-1): DTGVSQNPRHKITKRGQNVTFRCDPISEHNRLYWYRQTLGQGPEFLTYFQNEAQLEKSRLLSDRFSAERPKGSFSTLEIQRTEQGDSAMYLCASSSGTAFRNEQFFGPGTRLTVL.